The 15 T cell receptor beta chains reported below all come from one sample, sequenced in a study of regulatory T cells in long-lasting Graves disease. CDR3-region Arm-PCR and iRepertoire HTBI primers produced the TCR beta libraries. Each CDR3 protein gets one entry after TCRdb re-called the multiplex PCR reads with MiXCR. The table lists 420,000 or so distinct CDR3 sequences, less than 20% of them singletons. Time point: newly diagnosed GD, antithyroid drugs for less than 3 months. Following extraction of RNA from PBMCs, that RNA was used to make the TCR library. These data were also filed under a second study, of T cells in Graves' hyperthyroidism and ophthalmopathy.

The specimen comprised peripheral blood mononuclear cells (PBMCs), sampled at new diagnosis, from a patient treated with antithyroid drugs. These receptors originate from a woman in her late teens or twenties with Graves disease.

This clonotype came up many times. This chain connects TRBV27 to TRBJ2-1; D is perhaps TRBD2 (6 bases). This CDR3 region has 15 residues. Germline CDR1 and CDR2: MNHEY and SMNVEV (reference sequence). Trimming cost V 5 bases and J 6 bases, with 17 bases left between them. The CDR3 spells CASSRGAPGFNEQFF. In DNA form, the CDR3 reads TGTGCCAGCAGTCGCGGGGCCCCAGGGTTCAATGAGCAGTTCTTC.

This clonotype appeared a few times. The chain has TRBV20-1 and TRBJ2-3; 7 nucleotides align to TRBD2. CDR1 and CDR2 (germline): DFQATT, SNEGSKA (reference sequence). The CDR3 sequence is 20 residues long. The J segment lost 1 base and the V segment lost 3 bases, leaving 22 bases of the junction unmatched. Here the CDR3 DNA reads TGCAGTGCTAGGGACTGGACTTCTAGCGGATACTCAGAGGGCACAGATACGCAGTATTTT. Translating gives CSARDWTSSGYSEGTDTQYF.

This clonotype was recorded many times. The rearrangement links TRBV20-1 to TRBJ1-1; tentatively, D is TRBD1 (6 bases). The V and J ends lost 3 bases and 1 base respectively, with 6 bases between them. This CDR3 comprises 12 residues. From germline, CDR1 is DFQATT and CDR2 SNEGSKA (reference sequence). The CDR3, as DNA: TGCAGTGCTAGGACAGGGAACACTGAAGCTTTCTTT. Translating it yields CSARTGNTEAFF.

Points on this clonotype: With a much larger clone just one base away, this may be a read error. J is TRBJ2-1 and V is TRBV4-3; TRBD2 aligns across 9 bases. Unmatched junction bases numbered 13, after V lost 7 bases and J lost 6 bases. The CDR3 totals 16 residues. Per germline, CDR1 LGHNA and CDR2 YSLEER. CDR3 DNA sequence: TGCGCCAGCAACCGCCCACACCGCGGGAGGGCCAATGAGCAGTTCTTC. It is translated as CASNRPHRGRANEQFF.

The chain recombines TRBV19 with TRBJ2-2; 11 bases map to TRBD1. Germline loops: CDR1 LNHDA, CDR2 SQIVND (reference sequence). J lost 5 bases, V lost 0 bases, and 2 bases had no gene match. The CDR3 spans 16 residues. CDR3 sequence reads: CASSIEGTGGTGELFF. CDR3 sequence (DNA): TGTGCCAGTAGTATAGAAGGGACAGGGGGGACCGGGGAGCTGTTTTTT. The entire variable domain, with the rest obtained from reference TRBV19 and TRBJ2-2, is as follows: DGGITQSPKYLFRKEGQNVTLSCEQNLNHDAMYWYRQDPGQGLRLIYYSQIVNDFQKGDIAEGYSVSREKKESFPLTVTSAQKNPTAFYLCASSIEGTGGTGELFFGEGSRLTVL.

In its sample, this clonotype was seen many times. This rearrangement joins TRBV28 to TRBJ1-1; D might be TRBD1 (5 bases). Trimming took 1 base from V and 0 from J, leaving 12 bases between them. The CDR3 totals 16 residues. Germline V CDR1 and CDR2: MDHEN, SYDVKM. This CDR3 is CASSLLGDRMNTEAFF. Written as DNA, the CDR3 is TGTGCCAGCAGTTTATTAGGTGACAGAATGAACACTGAAGCTTTCTTT.

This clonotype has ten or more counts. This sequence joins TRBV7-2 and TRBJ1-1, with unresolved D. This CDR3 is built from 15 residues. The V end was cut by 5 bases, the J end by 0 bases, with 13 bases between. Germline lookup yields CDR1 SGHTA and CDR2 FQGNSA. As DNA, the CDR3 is TGTGCCAGCAGCCCGTGGCTCCAGATGAACACTGAAGCTTTCTTT. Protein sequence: CASSPWLQMNTEAFF.

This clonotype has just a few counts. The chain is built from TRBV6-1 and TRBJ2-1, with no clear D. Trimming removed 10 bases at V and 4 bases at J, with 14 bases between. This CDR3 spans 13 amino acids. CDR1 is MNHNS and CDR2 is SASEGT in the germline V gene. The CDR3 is CATHAIGYNEQFF. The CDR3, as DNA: TGTGCCACGCATGCCATCGGGTACAATGAGCAGTTCTTC.

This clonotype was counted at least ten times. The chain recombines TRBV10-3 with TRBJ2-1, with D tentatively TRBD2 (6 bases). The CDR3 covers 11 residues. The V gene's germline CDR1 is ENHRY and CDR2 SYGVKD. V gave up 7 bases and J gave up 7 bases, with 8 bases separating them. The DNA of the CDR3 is TGTGCCATCAACGGGGGTAATGAGCAGTTCTTC. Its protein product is CAINGGNEQFF.

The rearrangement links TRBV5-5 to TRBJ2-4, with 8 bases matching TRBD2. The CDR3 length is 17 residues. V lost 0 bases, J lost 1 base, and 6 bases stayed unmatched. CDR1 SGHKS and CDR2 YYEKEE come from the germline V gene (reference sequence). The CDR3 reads CASSLGGGKLAKNIQYF. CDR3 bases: TGTGCCAGCAGCTTGGGCGGGGGGAAGTTGGCCAAAAACATTCAGTACTTC. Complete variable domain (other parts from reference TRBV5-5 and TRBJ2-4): DAGVTQSPTHLIKTRGQQVTLRCSPISGHKSVSWYQQVLGQGPQFIFQYYEKEERGRGNFPDRFSARQFPNYSSELNVNALLLGDSALYLCASSLGGGKLAKNIQYFGAGTRLSVL.

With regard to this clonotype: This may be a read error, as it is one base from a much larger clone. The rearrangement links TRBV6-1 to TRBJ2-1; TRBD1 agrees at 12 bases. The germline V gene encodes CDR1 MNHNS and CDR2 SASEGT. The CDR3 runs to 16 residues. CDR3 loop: CASSTAGTGGFETQCF. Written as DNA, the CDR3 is TGTGCCAGCAGTACCGCCGGGACAGGGGGCTTTGAGACCCAGTGCTTC.

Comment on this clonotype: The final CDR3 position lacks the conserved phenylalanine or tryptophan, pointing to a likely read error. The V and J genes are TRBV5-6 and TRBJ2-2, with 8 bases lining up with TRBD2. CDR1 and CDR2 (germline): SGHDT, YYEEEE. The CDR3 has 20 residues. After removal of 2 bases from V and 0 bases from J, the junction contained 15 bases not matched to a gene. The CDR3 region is CASSLESGGPPFSNTGELFC. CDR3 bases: TGTGCCAGCAGCTTAGAATCGGGAGGGCCTCCTTTTTCGAACACCGGGGAGCTGTTTTGT.

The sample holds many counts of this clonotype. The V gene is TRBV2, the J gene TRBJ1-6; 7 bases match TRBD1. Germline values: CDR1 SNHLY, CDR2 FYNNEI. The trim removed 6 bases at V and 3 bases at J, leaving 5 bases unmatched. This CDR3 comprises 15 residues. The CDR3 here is CASRGTENYNSPLHF. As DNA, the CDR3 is TGTGCCAGCAGGGGGACAGAGAACTATAATTCACCCCTCCACTTT.

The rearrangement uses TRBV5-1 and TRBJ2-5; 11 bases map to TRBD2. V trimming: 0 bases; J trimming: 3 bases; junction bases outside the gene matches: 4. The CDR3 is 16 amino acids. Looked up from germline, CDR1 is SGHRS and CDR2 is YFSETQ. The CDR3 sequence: CASSLARSGREETQYF. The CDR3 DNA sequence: TGCGCCAGCAGCTTGGCCCGTAGCGGGAGGGAAGAGACCCAGTACTTC.

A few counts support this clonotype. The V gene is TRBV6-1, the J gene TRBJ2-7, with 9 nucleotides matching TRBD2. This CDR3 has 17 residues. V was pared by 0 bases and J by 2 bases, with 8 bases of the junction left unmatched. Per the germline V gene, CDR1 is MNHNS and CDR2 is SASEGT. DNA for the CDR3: TGTGCCAGCAGTGAAGCTCCCCTAGCGGGGATAGCCTACGAGCAGTACTTC. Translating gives CASSEAPLAGIAYEQYF.